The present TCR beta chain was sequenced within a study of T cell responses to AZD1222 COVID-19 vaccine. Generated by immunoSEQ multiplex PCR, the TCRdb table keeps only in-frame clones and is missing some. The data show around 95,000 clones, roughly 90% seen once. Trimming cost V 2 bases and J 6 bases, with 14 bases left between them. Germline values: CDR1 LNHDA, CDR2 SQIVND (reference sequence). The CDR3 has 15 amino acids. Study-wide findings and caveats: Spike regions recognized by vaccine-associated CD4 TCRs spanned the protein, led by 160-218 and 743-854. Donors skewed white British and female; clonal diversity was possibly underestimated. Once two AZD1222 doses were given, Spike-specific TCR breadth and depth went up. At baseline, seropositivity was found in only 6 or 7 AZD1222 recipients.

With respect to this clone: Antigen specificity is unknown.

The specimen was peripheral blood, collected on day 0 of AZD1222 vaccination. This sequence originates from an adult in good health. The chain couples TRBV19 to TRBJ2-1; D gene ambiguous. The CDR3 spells CASSITTFRGNEQFF. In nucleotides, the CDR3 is TGTGCCAGTAGTATAACGACTTTCCGAGGCAATGAGCAGTTCTTC.